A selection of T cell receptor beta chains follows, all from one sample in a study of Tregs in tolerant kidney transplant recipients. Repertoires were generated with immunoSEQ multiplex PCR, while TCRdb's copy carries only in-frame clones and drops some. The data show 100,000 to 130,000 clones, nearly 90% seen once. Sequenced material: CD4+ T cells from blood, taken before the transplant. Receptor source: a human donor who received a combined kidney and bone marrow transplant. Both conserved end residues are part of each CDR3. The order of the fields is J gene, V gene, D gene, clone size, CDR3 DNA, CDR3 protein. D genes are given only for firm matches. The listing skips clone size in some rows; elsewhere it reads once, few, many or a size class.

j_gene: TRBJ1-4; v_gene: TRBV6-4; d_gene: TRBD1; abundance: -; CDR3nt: TGTGCCAGCAGTGAGGGGACAGGGGAGTATGAAAAACTGTTTTTT; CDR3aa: CASSEGTGEYEKLFF
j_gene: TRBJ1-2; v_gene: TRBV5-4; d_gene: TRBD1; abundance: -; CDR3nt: TGTGCCAGCAGCTTGCGCAGGGGGTTCGACTATGGCTACACCTTC; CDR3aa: CASSLRRGFDYGYTF
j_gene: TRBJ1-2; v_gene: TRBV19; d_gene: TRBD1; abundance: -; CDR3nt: TGTGCCAGTAGACCCTGGACAGGGGGCGGCTACACCTTC; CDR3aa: CASRPWTGGGYTF
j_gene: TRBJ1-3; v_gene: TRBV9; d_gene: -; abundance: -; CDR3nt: TGTGCCAGCAGCCCCCCCACGGCTGGAAACACCATATATTTT; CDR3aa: CASSPPTAGNTIYF
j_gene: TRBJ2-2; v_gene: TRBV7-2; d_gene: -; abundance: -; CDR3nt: TGTGCCAGCAGCTTAGGGCAGATCACCGGGGAGCTGTTTTTT; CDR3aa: CASSLGQITGELFF
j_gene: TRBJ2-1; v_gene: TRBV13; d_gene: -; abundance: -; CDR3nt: TGTGCCAGCAGCTTACCTAGATCTTTTAATGAGCAGTTCTTC; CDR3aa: CASSLPRSFNEQFF
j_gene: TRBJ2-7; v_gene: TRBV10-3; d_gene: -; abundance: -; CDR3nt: TGTGCCATCAGGACCCCCCAGGGGCCCTACGAGCAGTACTTC; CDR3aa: CAIRTPQGPYEQYF
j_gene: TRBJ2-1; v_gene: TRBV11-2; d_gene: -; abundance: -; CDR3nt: TGTGCCAGCAGCCCCGCCTACAATGAGCAGTTCTTC; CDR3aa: CASSPAYNEQFF
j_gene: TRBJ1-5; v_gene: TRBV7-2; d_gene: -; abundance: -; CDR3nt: TGTGCCAGCAGCTTAACCCGGGACATCAATCAGCCCCAGCATTTT; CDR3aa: CASSLTRDINQPQHF
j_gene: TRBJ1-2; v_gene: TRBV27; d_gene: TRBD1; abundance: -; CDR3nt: TGTGCCAGCAGTAGGGGGCCTGGCTACACCTTC; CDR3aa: CASSRGPGYTF
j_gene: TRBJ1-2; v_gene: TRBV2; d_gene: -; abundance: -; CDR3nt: TGTGCCAGCAGTGAAGGGGGCAGGTATGGCTACACCTTC; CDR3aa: CASSEGGRYGYTF
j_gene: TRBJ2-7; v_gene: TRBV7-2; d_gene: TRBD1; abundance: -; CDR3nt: TGTGCCAGCAGCCAATATGCCCATAACCGGGACAGGGTCTACGAGCAGTACTTC; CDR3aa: CASSQYAHNRDRVYEQYF
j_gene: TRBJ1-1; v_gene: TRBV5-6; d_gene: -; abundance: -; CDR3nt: TGTGCCAGCAGCCTGGGGGCAGAAGCTTTCTTT; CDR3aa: CASSLGAEAFF
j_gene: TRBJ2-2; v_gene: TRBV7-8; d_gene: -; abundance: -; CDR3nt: TGTGCCAGCAGCCCTACACTGGGGGAGGGACACGGGGAGCTGTTTTTT; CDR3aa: CASSPTLGEGHGELFF
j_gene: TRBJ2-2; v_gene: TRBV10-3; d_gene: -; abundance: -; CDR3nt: TGTGCCATCAGTGACCTGGACGGGGACACCGGGGAGCTGTTTTTT; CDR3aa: CAISDLDGDTGELFF
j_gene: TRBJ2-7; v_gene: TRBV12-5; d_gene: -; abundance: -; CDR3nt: TGTGCTAGTGGTTTCTCGGCAGCCCGAGCGTCCTCCTACGAGCAGTACTTC; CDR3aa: CASGFSAARASSYEQYF
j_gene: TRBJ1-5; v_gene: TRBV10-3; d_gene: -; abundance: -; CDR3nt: TGTGCCATCAGTGACAGGCTAATGGATCAGCCCCAGCATTTT; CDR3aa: CAISDRLMDQPQHF
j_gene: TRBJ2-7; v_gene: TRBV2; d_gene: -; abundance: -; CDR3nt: TGTGCCAGCAGTGAGATGGGGGGCTCCTACGAGCAGTACTTC; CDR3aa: CASSEMGGSYEQYF
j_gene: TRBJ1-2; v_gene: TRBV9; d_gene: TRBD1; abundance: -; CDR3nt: TGTGCCAGCAGCGTAAATCCTGGACAGGGTAACTATGGCTACACCTTC; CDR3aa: CASSVNPGQGNYGYTF
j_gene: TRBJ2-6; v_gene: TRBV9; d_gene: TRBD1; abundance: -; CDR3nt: TGTGCCAGCAGCGCCCATGGACAGGGGATAACTGGGGCCAACGTCCTGACTTTC; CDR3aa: CASSAHGQGITGANVLTF
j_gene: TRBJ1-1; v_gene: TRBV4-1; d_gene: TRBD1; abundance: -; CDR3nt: TGCGCCAGCAGCCAAATCGGGACAGGGGGCTCTCGAGGTTCACGGCGGACTGAAGCTTTCTTT; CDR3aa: CASSQIGTGGSRGSRRTEAFF
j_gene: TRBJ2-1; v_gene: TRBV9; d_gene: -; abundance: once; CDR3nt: TGTGCTTCCGGGACTTCGAGCTCCTACAATGAGCAGTTCTTC; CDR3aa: CASGTSSSYNEQFF
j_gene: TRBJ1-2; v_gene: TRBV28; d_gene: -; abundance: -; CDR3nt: TGTGCCAGCACCGTGGACAGACCCTATGGCTACACCTTC; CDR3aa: CASTVDRPYGYTF
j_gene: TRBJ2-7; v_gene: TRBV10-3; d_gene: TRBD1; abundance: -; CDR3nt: TGTGCCATCAGCGTACAGGGGTCCCACGAGCAGTACTTC; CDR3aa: CAISVQGSHEQYF
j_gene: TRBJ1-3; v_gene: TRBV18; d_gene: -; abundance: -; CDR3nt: TGTGCCAGCTCACCACCGGGGGGGCTACTCTCTGGAAACACCATATATTTT; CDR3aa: CASSPPGGLLSGNTIYF
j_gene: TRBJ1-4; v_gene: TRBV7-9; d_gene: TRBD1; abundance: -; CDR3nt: TGTGCCAGCAGCTGGGAGGACAGGGGAAATGAAAAACTGTTTTTT; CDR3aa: CASSWEDRGNEKLFF
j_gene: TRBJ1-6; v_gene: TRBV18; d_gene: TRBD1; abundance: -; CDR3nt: TGTGCCAGCTCACCGGCCGGCGGACAGGGGGTTACCCTCCACTTT; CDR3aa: CASSPAGGQGVTLHF
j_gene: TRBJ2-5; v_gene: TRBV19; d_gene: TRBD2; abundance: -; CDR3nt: TGTGCCAGTCAAGTAGCGGGAGGGCCGGAGACCCAGTACTTC; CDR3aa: CASQVAGGPETQYF
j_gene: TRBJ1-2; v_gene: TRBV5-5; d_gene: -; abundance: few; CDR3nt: TGTGCCAGCAGCTTGGCTGTCTCGCCAGACTTCTATGGCTACACCTTC; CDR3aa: CASSLAVSPDFYGYTF
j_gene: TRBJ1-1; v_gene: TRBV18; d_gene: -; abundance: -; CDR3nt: TGTGCCAGCTCACCAAGGAAGGTCGTCGGAGTTGAGGGAGCTTTCTTT; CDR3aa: CASSPRKVVGVEGAFF
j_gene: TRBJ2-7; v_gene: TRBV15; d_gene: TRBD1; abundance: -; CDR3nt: TGTGCCACCAGCGGGGGACAGGGGATCTCCTACGAGCAGTACTTC; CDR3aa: CATSGGQGISYEQYF
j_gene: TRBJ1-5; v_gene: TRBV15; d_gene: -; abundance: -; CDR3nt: TGTGCCACCAGCCCCCGACAAAATAGCAATCAGCCCCAGCATTTT; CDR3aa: CATSPRQNSNQPQHF
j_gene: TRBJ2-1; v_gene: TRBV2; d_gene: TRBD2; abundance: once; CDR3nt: TGTGCCAGCAGTCTACCGCCAGCGGGGAATGAGCAGTTCTTC; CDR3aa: CASSLPPAGNEQFF
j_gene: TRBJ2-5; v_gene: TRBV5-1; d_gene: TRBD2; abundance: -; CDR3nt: TGCGCCAGCAGCGTCGGGACTAGCGGGGGGGGGACCCAGTACTTC; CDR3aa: CASSVGTSGGGTQYF
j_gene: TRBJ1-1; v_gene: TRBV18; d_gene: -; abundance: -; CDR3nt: TGTGCCAGCTCCCCAAAGACAGAAGCTTTCTTT; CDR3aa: CASSPKTEAFF
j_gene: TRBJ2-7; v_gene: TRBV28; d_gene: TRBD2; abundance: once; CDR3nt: TGTGCCAGCAGTTTAAGCTCCCTAAGGACTAGAAGGGAATGGTACTTC; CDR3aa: CASSLSSLRTRREWYF
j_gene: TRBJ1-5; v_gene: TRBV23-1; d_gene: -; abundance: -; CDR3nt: TGCGCCGGGCGGGGGGATCAGCCCCAGCATTTT; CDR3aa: CAGRGDQPQHF
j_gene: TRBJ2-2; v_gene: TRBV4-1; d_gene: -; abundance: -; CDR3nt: TGCGCCAGCAGCCATTACGGGGGACAGCACCTATCGGGGGAGCTGTTTTTT; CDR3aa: CASSHYGGQHLSGELFF
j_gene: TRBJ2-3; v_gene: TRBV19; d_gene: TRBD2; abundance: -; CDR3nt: TGTGCCAGTAGTGGATACCGGGAGGGCACAGATACGCAGTATTTT; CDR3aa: CASSGYREGTDTQYF
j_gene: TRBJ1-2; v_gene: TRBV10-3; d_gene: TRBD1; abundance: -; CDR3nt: TGTGCCATCAGGGGGGGACAGAACTATGGCTACACCTTC; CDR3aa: CAIRGGQNYGYTF
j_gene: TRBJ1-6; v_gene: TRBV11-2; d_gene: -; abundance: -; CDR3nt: TGTGCCAGCAGCCTACCATCAGGGTTGGGTTCACCCCTCCACTTT; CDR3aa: CASSLPSGLGSPLHF
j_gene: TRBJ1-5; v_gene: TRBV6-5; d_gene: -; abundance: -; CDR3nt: TGTGCCAGCACGGCAGGGACACATCAGCCCCAGCATTTT; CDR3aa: CASTAGTHQPQHF
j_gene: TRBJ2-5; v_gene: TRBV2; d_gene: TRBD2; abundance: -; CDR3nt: TGTGCCAGCAGGCCTGGACTAGCGGGGGTAGGCCACCAAGAGACCCAGTACTTC; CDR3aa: CASRPGLAGVGHQETQYF
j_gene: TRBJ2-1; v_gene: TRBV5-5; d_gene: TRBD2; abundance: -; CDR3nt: TGTGCCAGCAGCTCCACTAGCGGCACCTACAATGAGCAGTTCTTC; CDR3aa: CASSSTSGTYNEQFF
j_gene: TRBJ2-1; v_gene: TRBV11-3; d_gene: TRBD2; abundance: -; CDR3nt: TGTGCCAGCAGCTCCCCGACTAGCCGCTCCTACAATGAGCAGTTCTTC; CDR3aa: CASSSPTSRSYNEQFF
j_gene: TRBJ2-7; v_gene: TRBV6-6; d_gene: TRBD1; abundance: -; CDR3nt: TGTGCCAGCAGTAAGACGACAGGGGGCTACGAGCAGTACTTC; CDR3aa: CASSKTTGGYEQYF
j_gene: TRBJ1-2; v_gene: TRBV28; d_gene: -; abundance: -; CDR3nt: TGTGCCAGCAGCCCAGGGATCTCCTATGGCTACACCTTC; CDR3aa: CASSPGISYGYTF
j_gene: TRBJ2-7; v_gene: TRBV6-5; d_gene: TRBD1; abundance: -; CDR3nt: TGTGCCAGCAGTTATGCCGGGACAGGAGCCTACGAGCAGTACTTC; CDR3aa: CASSYAGTGAYEQYF
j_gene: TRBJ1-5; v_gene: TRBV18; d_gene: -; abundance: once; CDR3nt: TGTGCCAGCTCACGGGCAGGTGGGCAGCCCCAGCATTTT; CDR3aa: CASSRAGGQPQHF
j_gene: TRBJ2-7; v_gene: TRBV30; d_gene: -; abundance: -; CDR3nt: TGTGCCTGGATATCGCGAGGAAGGAGCTCCTACGAGCAGTACTTC; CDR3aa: CAWISRGRSSYEQYF
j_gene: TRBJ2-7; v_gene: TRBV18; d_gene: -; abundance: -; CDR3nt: TGTGCCAGCTCACCGGGCGCCTTGCCCTACGAGCAGTACTTC; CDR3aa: CASSPGALPYEQYF
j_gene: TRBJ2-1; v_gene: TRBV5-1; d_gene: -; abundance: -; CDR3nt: TGCGCCAGCAGCTTGGGGGCTCCCAATGAGCAGTTCTTC; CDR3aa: CASSLGAPNEQFF
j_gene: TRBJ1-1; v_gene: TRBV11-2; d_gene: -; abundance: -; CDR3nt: TGTGCCAGCAGCGTACTCAGGGAGAACACTGAAGCTTTCTTT; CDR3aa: CASSVLRENTEAFF
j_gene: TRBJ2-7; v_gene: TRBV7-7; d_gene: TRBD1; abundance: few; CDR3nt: TGTGCCAGCAGCCTCGGACAGGGAGACGAGCAGTACTTC; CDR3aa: CASSLGQGDEQYF